This T cell receptor beta chain was observed in a study of CXCR3-negative and CXCR3-positive naive CD8 T cells. Turning to this clonotype: The antigen is unknown.

This CDR3 region has 16 residues. Germline V gene lookup returns CDR1 SQVTM and CDR2 ANQGSEA. General study points: The study inferred TCR strength from TRB CDR3 properties and found comparable surface CD5 between naive subsets. When CXCR3-positive naive cells were set against CXCR3-negative naive cells, the former had more hydrophobic TRB CDR3s.

TRB cDNA libraries were made by UMI-labeled 5' RACE. TCRdb reprocessed the 5' RACE reads and stores each CDR3 protein as one record, lacking DNA. The sample table includes 70,000 to 95,000 distinct CDR3 sequences. The chain links TRBV29-1 to TRBJ2-3; the TRBD2 assignment by TCRdb is unverifiable without DNA. The specimen was naive CXCR3- CD8+ T cells from blood. Specified subset: CD45RO-CCR7+CD27+CD95- naive CD8+ T cells lacking CXCR3 (TNR3-). The receptor was derived from a human donor in good health. Some clones in this sample may be carry-over from other donors' samples. The CDR3 loop is CSGVGAGGLRTDTQYF.